What follows is one T cell receptor beta chain and its context. The target of this receptor is not known. Base qualities are not at hand, and no much larger clone is one base apart. The data were obtained in a study of shared clonotypes between healthy human individuals (dated by TCRdb to the early 2020s). About the full investigation: A few men and a couple of women, aged 18 to 49 years, made up the cohort. The study deeply sequenced blood TCR repertoires of roughly five healthy adults to estimate repertoire size and the extent of clonotype sharing between individuals. Leukapheresis yielded between about 0.85 and 10 billion PBMCs per donor. For each donor, three plates each were used for CD4 naive and CD4 memory, two plates were used for CD8 naive, and one plate was used for CD8 memory. To increase sequencing depth and limit assay-specific biases, different laboratories used diverse techniques to prepare libraries and sequence TCR repertoires.

Using the deep immunoSEQ assay, TCR CDR3 regions were amplified from genomic DNA by multiplex PCR. For each cell subset, the extracted genomic DNA was distributed evenly across all wells of several immunoSEQ 96-well plates, and each plate served as one replicate. For sorted subsets, each replicate PCR was loaded with around 220 ng genomic DNA, equivalent to some 27,000 T cell genomes. Purified libraries were measured with a Qubit 3.0 fluorometer, size-checked on a Bioanalyzer 2100, and measured again with the KAPA Library Quantification kit. Every immunoSEQ 96-well plate was sequenced on a dedicated single-read 150-cycle Illumina NextSeq 550 flow cell. The authors processed their data as follows. Because only junctional sequences without quality scores were contained in the immunoSEQ output, filtering matching that applied to full-length reads could not be performed. To assign V/J genes and CDR3, sequences were annotated using PyIR, a Python wrapper for IgBLAST v1.9, with IMGT germline references. Any read was removed if the V/J assignment was weak (E-value above 1e-6), the CDR3 was missing, or the read contained stop codons, out-of-frame junctions, or ambiguous translated residues. V3J clonotypes were defined as sequences sharing the same inferred V gene, J gene, and CDR3 amino acid sequence. Percentage overlap between repertoires was computed as shared unique clonotypes divided by the size of the smaller repertoire. Repertoire richness was assessed with RTK rarefaction, the Chao1 estimator, and Recon v2.1 estimates of unobserved clonotypes. Generation probabilities were computed with OLGA for all TCRbeta clonotypes obtained by the gDNA method from four donors. TCRdb provides this immuneACCESS table in a form limited to in-frame rearrangements. Some clones are lacking; in checked studies, under half of them reflect an unresolved V gene, and why the rest are absent is not known. Clone size and the V and J calls come from that table; the DNA yielded D and trimming. The sample includes fewer than 850,000 clones, with 60% to 80% observed a single time. The ten top clones hold approximately 1.8% of the sample.

The CDR3 contains 16 residues, cysteine and phenylalanine counted. CDR3 DNA only is kept here, 48 bases in frame from base 1. Looking up the germline V gene yields CDR1 MGHRA and CDR2 YSYEKL. V is pruned by 2 bases and J by 8 bases, leaving 14 bases of the junction without a gene match. The donors were healthy, HIV-negative adults who had no recently reported acute infections or vaccinations. Only Caucasian adults living in Nashville, Tennessee, USA were represented among the donors. Magnetic negative selection was used to enrich CD4+ T cells, after which naive cells were positively selected on CD45RA and the negative fraction became the memory subset. Blood was collected by leukapheresis, and PBMCs were isolated by Ficoll-Histopaque density gradient centrifugation and then cryopreserved in liquid nitrogen vapor phase. Purity and quantity of every magnetically sorted T cell population were checked by analytical flow cytometry. Each sorted fraction had its genomic DNA isolated and then quantified by UV absorbance on a Nanodrop 2000c.

The paper's findings and limits, for the study overall: Naive subsets generally had larger estimated clonotype richness than memory subsets. Compared with non-shared clonotypes, the clonotypes found in all four sorted-subset donors had higher generation probabilities. Sharing across four donors was observed for approximately 5% of naive CD4, over 3% of naive CD8, 2.3% of memory CD4, and approximately 0.41% of memory CD8 clonotypes. Because the study included a small number of donors, the genetic and exposure-history diversity represented was limited. Based on pairwise subsampling, the degree of clonotype sharing among donors was expected to be affected by sequencing depth. Only blood was sampled, and tissue TCR repertoires likely differ from those in blood. Even with the large sequencing depth, rarefaction of the sorted-subset datasets indicated that sequencing was incomplete.

Sequenced input: memory CD4+ T cells sorted from blood. The cell subset or site tag for this specimen amounts to: CD45RA-negative fraction. This TCR was recovered from a woman aged 30 to 39 in good health. This chain joins TRBV4-1 to TRBJ1-2; a stretch of 7 junction bases matches TRBD1. The CDR3 corresponds to CASSQSRTGREGGYTF. The nucleotide sequence reads as follows: TGCGCCAGCAGCCAAAGCCGGACAGGAAGGGAGGGGGGCTACACCTTC.